This T cell receptor beta chain was identified during a study of T cell responses to AZD1222 COVID-19 vaccine. Libraries were prepared by immunoSEQ multiplex PCR; TCRdb keeps only in-frame clonotypes and omits some of them. Among 120,000 or so clones, around 87% were seen once, and the ten largest hold 3%. After removal of 1 base from V and 2 bases from J, the junction contained 4 bases not matched to a gene. The CDR3 runs to 15 residues. In germline, CDR1 is GTSNPN, CDR2 SVGIG (reference sequence). The starting material was peripheral blood, obtained 28 days after the second AZD1222 dose. The rearrangement links TRBV30 to TRBJ2-7, with 11 bases aligning to TRBD2. This TCR came from an adult who received the AZD1222 COVID-19 vaccine. The CDR3 spells CAWSALAGGTYEQYF. For the CDR3, the DNA is TGTGCCTGGAGTGCCCTAGCGGGGGGTACCTACGAGCAGTACTTC.